Reported below is one T cell receptor beta chain. The table came from immunoSEQ multiplex PCR; TCRdb's copy has only in-frame clones and leaves some out. The sample has tens of thousands of clones, 82% seen once; the top ten hold roughly an eighth. Trimming stripped 9 bases from V and 0 bases from J, with 6 bases between. Germline CDR1 reads SNHLY; CDR2 reads FYNNEI. This CDR3 has 12 residues. The sample is drawn from a study of blood T cell repertoires in COVID-19. Study details: T cells, B-cell-depleted T cells, or PBMCs provided the cDNA or gDNA that served as material.

This chain links TRBV2 with TRBJ1-5, with D hard to call. The clonotype was recovered from a woman over 75 with acute or convalescent COVID-19. Material: peripheral blood. The CDR3 DNA sequence: TGTGCCAGTACAGATAGCAATCAGCCCCAGCATTTT. This translates into CASTDSNQPQHF.